This TCR beta chain was found in a study of ipilimumab plus nivolumab after autologous stem cell transplantation. Notes on this clone: The antigen is not known.

The table came from immunoSEQ multiplex PCR; TCRdb's copy has only in-frame clones and leaves some out. Of 84,000 or so clones in the sample, 75% to 85% were seen once. Broader study findings: TCR repertoire, Treg phenotype and gut microbiota reportedly support more study of this approach.

The sequence was obtained from a male donor with diffuse large B-cell lymphoma. The source material was PBMCs, sampled in a trial of ipilimumab plus nivolumab as post-transplant consolidation.

CDR3 coding DNA: TGTGCCAGCAGCTTTTCTAGCGGGAACTACAATGAGCAGTTCTTC. This translates into CASSFSSGNYNEQFF. The J gene is TRBJ2-1, the V gene TRBV11-1, with TRBD2 matching over 9 bases. The V segment lost 3 bases and the J segment 3 bases; nucleotides outside the gene matches: 3. This CDR3 is built from 15 residues. Germline-derived CDR1 and CDR2 are SGHAT and FQDESV (reference sequence).